Below are 30 T cell receptor beta chains sequenced from a single sample in a study of cytomegalovirus exposure and HLA in healthy donors. The PCR employed 60 Vbeta primers together with 13 Jbeta primers. Sequencing was performed with immunoSEQ multiplex PCR; in TCRdb, only in-frame clones are kept and a portion is missing. The sample carries about 90,000 clones, approximately 71% recorded once. The specimen was PBMCs. The source is a woman younger than 30 in good health and CMV-seropositive.

This clone showed up just a few times. CDR3: CASSFTGAGSNQPQHF. The CDR3 bases are TGTGCCAGCAGTTTTACAGGGGCGGGAAGCAATCAGCCCCAGCATTTT. The V gene is TRBV28, the J gene TRBJ1-5, with 7 bases that match TRBD1. Germline V gene lookup returns CDR1 MDHEN and CDR2 SYDVKM. The CDR3 covers 16 residues. V dropped 3 bases and J dropped 1; count of bases not matched to a gene: 6.

This clone was seen a few times. This chain joins TRBV19 and TRBJ2-7; tentative D call: TRBD2 (7 bases). This CDR3 spans 13 amino acids. Germline V CDR1 and CDR2: LNHDA, SQIVND (reference sequence). Trimming stripped 0 bases from V and 7 bases from J, with 10 bases between. In DNA form, the CDR3 reads TGTGCCAGTAGTATAGATGGGAGGGGGGAGCAGTACTTC. This sequence encodes CASSIDGRGEQYF.

The rearrangement uses TRBV6-4 and TRBJ2-3; TRBD2 matches 12 bases. V lost 4 bases and J lost 3; bases outside the gene matches: 2. Germline V CDR1 and CDR2: MRHNA, SNTAGT. This CDR3 has 15 residues. CDR3 residues: CASSATSGGTDTQYF. The CDR3 coding sequence is TGTGCCAGCAGTGCAACTAGCGGGGGGACAGATACGCAGTATTTT.

V and J are TRBV27 and TRBJ2-3; D is perhaps TRBD1 (5 bases). The V end lost 8 bases, the J end lost 4 bases, and 16 bases lay between the germline ends. Germline CDR1 is MNHEY and CDR2 is SMNVEV (reference sequence). This CDR3 is built from 14 residues. The CDR3 spells CASAGAGFADTQYF. Written as DNA, the CDR3 is TGTGCCAGCGCCGGAGCAGGGTTTGCAGATACGCAGTATTTT.

The chain combines TRBV29-1 with TRBJ2-3; D ambiguous. V lost 6 bases, J lost 1 base, and 8 bases lay in between. Germline loops: CDR1 SQVTM, CDR2 ANQGSEA. The CDR3 sequence is 12 residues long. The CDR3 sequence: CSVRRGTDTQYF. Here the CDR3 DNA reads TGCAGCGTGAGACGGGGCACAGATACGCAGTATTTT.

The CDR3 is CASSGGLDYEQYF. The CDR3 DNA sequence: TGTGCCAGCAGCGGGGGACTAGACTACGAGCAGTACTTC. The chain has TRBV2 and TRBJ2-7, with 8 bases aligning to TRBD2. Germline V lookup: CDR1 SNHLY, CDR2 FYNNEI. The CDR3 spans 13 residues. V lost 6 bases and J lost 3; bases outside the gene matches: 4.

This chain links TRBV7-3 with TRBJ2-5, with TRBD1 matching 9 bases. The CDR3 has 16 amino acids. Germline V gene sequence: CDR1 SGHTA, CDR2 FQGTGA. V shed 6 bases, J shed 5 bases, and the junction held 13 bases outside the gene matches. The CDR3 nucleotides are TGTGCCAGCAGTCGACAGGGGGGCAAGTTTGGGGAGACCCAGTACTTC. Protein: CASSRQGGKFGETQYF.

The gene calls are TRBV4-2 and TRBJ1-4; 10 positions agree with TRBD1. CDR3 size: 16 residues. Germline CDR1 LGHNA, CDR2 YNFKEQ. Trimming at V came to 0 bases and at J to 6 bases, leaving 4 bases not matched to a gene. The CDR3 region has the DNA TGTGCCAGCAGCCAAGAATTGGGGACAGGGGATGAAAAACTGTTTTTT. This encodes CASSQELGTGDEKLFF.

The rearrangement links TRBV4-3 to TRBJ2-3; no reliable D call. CDR1 and CDR2 from the germline V gene are LGHNA and YSLEER. This CDR3 has 13 amino acids. Trimming shortened V by 4 bases and J by 6 bases, and 11 bases separated the two germline ends. The CDR3 sequence: CASSLLGVDTQYF. In DNA form, the CDR3 reads TGCGCCAGCAGCCTCCTCGGAGTGGATACGCAGTATTTT.

The rearrangement links TRBV7-2 to TRBJ1-4; 9 nucleotides line up with TRBD1. This CDR3 is 17 amino acids long. Losses at the gene ends were 5 bases for V and 0 bases for J; bases not matched to a gene: 7. CDR1 is SGHTA, CDR2 FQGNSA, per germline. DNA for the CDR3: TGTGCCAGCAGCCCTCGACAGGGGGAGACAACTAATGAAAAACTGTTTTTT. It encodes CASSPRQGETTNEKLFF.

The chain combines TRBV30 with TRBJ2-5; D is ambiguous. CDR3 length: 13 residues. Between the trimmed V and J ends, which lost 0 bases and 0 bases, there was a span of 5 bases. Looked up from germline, CDR1 is GTSNPN and CDR2 is SVGIG (reference sequence). This CDR3 is CAWSVSDQETQYF. The CDR3, as DNA: TGTGCCTGGAGTGTATCGGACCAAGAGACCCAGTACTTC.

The chain carries TRBV11-2 and TRBJ1-4; D not resolved. Germline lookup yields CDR1 SGHAT and CDR2 FQNNGV. Trimming removed 3 bases from V and 8 bases from J, with 10 bases in between. This CDR3 contains 13 residues. The CDR3 DNA reads as TGTGCCAGCAGCTTCGGGGTTTTGGAAAAACTGTTTTTT. Protein sequence: CASSFGVLEKLFF. The full variable domain, with the rest looked up from reference TRBV11-2 and TRBJ1-4, is EAGVAQSPRYKIIEKRQSVAFWCNPISGHATLYWYQQILGQGPKLLIQFQNNGVVDDSQLPKDRFSAERLKGVDSTLKIQPAKLEDSAVYLCASSFGVLEKLFFGSGTQLSVL.

V and J are TRBV27 and TRBJ1-1, with TRBD1 identical over 9 bases. The CDR3 contains 16 residues. From germline, CDR1 is MNHEY and CDR2 SMNVEV (reference sequence). The V segment lost 5 bases and the J segment 2 bases; nucleotides outside the gene matches: 9. The DNA for the CDR3 is TGTGCCAGCAGTGACCGGCCGGGACAGGGAAACACTGAAGCTTTCTTT. The encoded protein is CASSDRPGQGNTEAFF.

This sequence joins TRBV9 and TRBJ1-5, with TRBD1 matching over 9 bases. The CDR3 loop spans 22 amino acids. V lost 0 bases to trimming and J lost 0 bases; unmatched junction nucleotides: 19. Germline CDR1 SGDLS, CDR2 YYNGEE. The CDR3 sequence: CASSVAQIPRTGVADSNQPQHF. In DNA form, the CDR3 reads TGTGCCAGCAGCGTAGCTCAAATCCCCCGGACAGGGGTTGCGGATAGCAATCAGCCCCAGCATTTT. The full variable domain, completed using reference TRBV9 and TRBJ1-5, is DSGVTQTPKHLITATGQRVTLRCSPRSGDLSVYWYQQSLDQGLQFLIQYYNGEERAKGNILERFSAQQFPDLHSELNLSSLELGDSALYFCASSVAQIPRTGVADSNQPQHFGDGTRLSIL.

This chain connects TRBV6-4 to TRBJ2-1; a possible D gene is TRBD1 (6 bases). Trimming removed 8 bases at V and 3 bases at J, with 11 bases between. Germline CDR1 MRHNA, CDR2 SNTAGT. This CDR3 has 13 amino acids. CDR3 region: CASSQGSYNEQFF. The CDR3, as DNA: TGTGCCAGCTCCCAGGGGAGCTACAATGAGCAGTTCTTC.

The chain carries TRBV18 and TRBJ1-2; maybe TRBD1 (6 bases). Trimming left V 3 bases short and J 0 bases short, with 14 bases between. CDR1 and CDR2 from the germline V gene are KGHSH and LQKENI. The CDR3 runs 16 residues. The CDR3 loop reads CASSPLQDRTNYGYTF. CDR3 DNA sequence: TGTGCCAGCTCACCCCTTCAGGACAGAACTAACTATGGCTACACCTTC.

This clone was observed a few times. The chain links TRBV27 to TRBJ2-5; 12 positions agree with TRBD2. The last part of the DNA fits TRBJ2-7 better; the J call may be wrong. This CDR3 has 15 amino acids. Germline V lookup: CDR1 MNHEY, CDR2 SMNVEV (reference sequence). DNA for the CDR3: TGTGCCAGCAGACCTAGCGGGGGGGCAGGATACGAGCAGTACTTC. Amino acid sequence: CASRPSGGAGYEQYF.

The rearrangement joins TRBV12-5 to TRBJ2-1; 16 nucleotides match TRBD2. The CDR3 loop spans 16 amino acids. Germline CDR1 LGHNT, CDR2 FRNRAP. V shed 5 bases and J 15 bases; nucleotides not matched to a gene: 13. CDR3 in DNA: TGTGCTAGTGGTCCCTACGCCGGGACTAGCGGGGGGGCTCTGTTCTTC. Encoded protein: CASGPYAGTSGGALFF.

This CDR3 reads CASSKDGTGAYEQYF. The CDR3 DNA reads TGTGCCAGCAGCAAAGATGGGACAGGGGCCTACGAGCAGTACTTC. This rearrangement joins TRBV21-1 to TRBJ2-7; the D call TRBD1 from the table was never checked on the DNA. TRBV21-1 is described as a pseudogene. The CDR3 is 15 amino acids.

This chain joins TRBV9 and TRBJ2-1, with TRBD2 matching over 10 bases. CDR3 length equals 18 residues. Looked up from germline, CDR1 is SGDLS and CDR2 is YYNGEE. V was clipped by 4 bases and J by 0 bases; unmatched bases: 10. Written as DNA, the CDR3 is TGTGCCAGCAGCCCGCGGACTAGCGGTCAGAGCTCCTACAATGAGCAGTTCTTC. Residues: CASSPRTSGQSSYNEQFF.

The V gene is TRBV19, the J gene TRBJ1-5, with 8 bases matching TRBD1. J gave up 5 bases and V 4 bases, and 10 bases lay outside the gene matches. The germline V gene encodes CDR1 LNHDA and CDR2 SQIVND (reference sequence). The CDR3 is 16 residues long. The CDR3 nucleotides read TGTGCCAGTAGTACGCGAAGGCAGGGGGCCGATCAGCCCCAGCATTTT. It translates to CASSTRRQGADQPQHF.

The chain couples TRBV18 to TRBJ2-5; D ambiguous. Between the trimmed V and J ends, which lost 2 bases and 0 bases, there was a span of 13 bases. This CDR3 region has 16 residues. CDR1 is KGHSH and CDR2 is LQKENI in the germline V gene. The CDR3 DNA reads TGTGCCAGCTCACCAATCCCCAGGTCGAACCAAGAGACCCAGTACTTC. Its protein product is CASSPIPRSNQETQYF.

This clone is medium-sized (0.01 to 0.1%) within its sample. The chain uses TRBV4-1 and TRBJ2-7, with D perhaps TRBD2 (6 bases). The CDR3 has 16 amino acids. The germline CDR1 and CDR2 sequences are MGHRA and YSYEKL. V was cut by 1 base and J by 3 bases, with 16 bases left in between. The CDR3, as DNA: TGCGCCAGCAGCCAAGCGAATACGGGACTCAACTACGAGCAGTACTTC. Encoded protein: CASSQANTGLNYEQYF.

CDR3: CASSPPDRANQPQHF. The CDR3 DNA reads as TGTGCCAGCAGCCCCCCCGACAGGGCAAATCAGCCCCAGCATTTT. The chain carries TRBV9 and TRBJ1-5, with 7 nucleotides matching TRBD1. Trimming at V came to 4 bases and at J to 4 bases, leaving 8 bases not matched to a gene. CDR3 size: 15 residues. CDR1 SGDLS and CDR2 YYNGEE come from the germline V gene.

This chain uses TRBV28 with TRBJ1-4, with TRBD1 as a possible D gene (6 bases). Germline CDR1 reads MDHEN; CDR2 reads SYDVKM. The CDR3 has 13 residues. V was cut by 9 bases and J by 8 bases, with 16 bases left in between. The CDR3 loop reads CARSGGWKEKLFF. The CDR3 coding sequence is TGTGCCAGGTCTGGGGGCTGGAAGGAAAAACTGTTTTTT.

Regarding this clone: This sample includes further DNA sequences coding for the same CDR3. The chain employs TRBV28 and TRBJ1-2; D is unclear. Per germline, CDR1 MDHEN and CDR2 SYDVKM. The CDR3 has 10 residues. V lost 4 bases and J lost 5, with 2 bases in between. CDR3 nucleotide sequence: TGTGCCAGCAGTTCTTATGGCTACACCTTC. Residues: CASSSYGYTF.

The genes are TRBV9 and TRBJ2-2; no reliable D call. CDR3 length: 14 amino acids. Per the germline V gene, CDR1 is SGDLS and CDR2 is YYNGEE. Trimming removed 4 bases from V and 10 bases from J, with 17 bases in between. CDR3 sequence reads: CASSPRLQPQELFF. As DNA, the CDR3 is TGTGCCAGCAGCCCACGACTCCAACCCCAGGAGCTGTTTTTT.

The chain couples TRBV28 to TRBJ1-2; 8 bases fit TRBD1. This CDR3 spans 15 amino acids. V lost 4 bases and J lost 5; bases outside the gene matches: 9. Germline CDR1 reads MDHEN; CDR2 reads SYDVKM. The CDR3 bases are TGTGCCAGCAGTTCCACTGGGACAGGCCTATATGGCTACACCTTC. It codes for CASSSTGTGLYGYTF.

This clone appeared once. The CDR3 spells CASSPGPTGYGYTF. CDR3 DNA sequence: TGTGCCAGCAGCCCCGGTCCTACAGGGTATGGCTACACCTTC. The chain is built from TRBV7-2 and TRBJ1-2; D possibly corresponds to TRBD1 (6 bases). The V end lost 5 bases, the J end lost 5 bases, and 15 bases lay between the germline ends. This CDR3 contains 14 residues. In germline, CDR1 is SGHTA, CDR2 FQGNSA.

This chain links TRBV5-1 with TRBJ2-1; 7 nucleotides agree with TRBD1. The CDR3 has 16 residues. V dropped 4 bases and J dropped 4; count of bases not matched to a gene: 11. In germline, CDR1 is SGHRS, CDR2 YFSETQ. For the CDR3, the DNA is TGCGCCAGCAGCCGGGACAGCTTTTCATCGTACAATGAGCAGTTCTTC. Protein sequence: CASSRDSFSSYNEQFF.